This TCR beta chain was recorded in a study of blood T cell repertoires in COVID-19. Using immunoSEQ multiplex PCR, the repertoire was profiled, and TCRdb retains in-frame clones only, with some absent. There are about 150,000 clones in the sample; roughly 87% occur only once, and around 0.91% lies in the top ten. The CDR3 runs to 17 residues. Germline assignment: CDR1 SGHVS and CDR2 FQNEAQ. V was pared by 0 bases and J by 1 base, with 12 bases between. The sequence was obtained from a woman aged 45-60 years with acute or convalescent COVID-19. Sequencing was carried out using peripheral blood. V and J are TRBV7-8 and TRBJ2-2; no reliable D call. CDR3: CASSLARLRGNTGELFF. Here the CDR3 DNA reads TGTGCCAGCAGCTTAGCGAGGCTAAGAGGGAACACCGGGGAGCTGTTTTTT.